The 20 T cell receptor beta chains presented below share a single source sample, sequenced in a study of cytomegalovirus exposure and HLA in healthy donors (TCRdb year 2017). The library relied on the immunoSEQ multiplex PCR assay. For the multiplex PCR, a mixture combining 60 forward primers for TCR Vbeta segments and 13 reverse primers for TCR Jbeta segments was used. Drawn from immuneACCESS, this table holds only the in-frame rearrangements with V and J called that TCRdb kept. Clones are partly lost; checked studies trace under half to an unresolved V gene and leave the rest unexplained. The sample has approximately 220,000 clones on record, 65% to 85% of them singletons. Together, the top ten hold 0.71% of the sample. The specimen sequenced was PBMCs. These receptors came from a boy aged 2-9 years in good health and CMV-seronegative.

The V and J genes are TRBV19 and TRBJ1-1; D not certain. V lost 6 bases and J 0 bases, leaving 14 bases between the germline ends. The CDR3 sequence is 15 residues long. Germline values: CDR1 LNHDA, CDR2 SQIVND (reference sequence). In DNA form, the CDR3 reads TGTGCCAGTAGGATAACCGAGTTCATGAACACTGAAGCTTTCTTT. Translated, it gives CASRITEFMNTEAFF.

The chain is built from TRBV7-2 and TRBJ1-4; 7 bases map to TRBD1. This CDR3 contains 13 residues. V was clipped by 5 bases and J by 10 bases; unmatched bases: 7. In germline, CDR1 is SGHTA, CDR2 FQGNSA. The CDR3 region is CASSPNRGGKLFF. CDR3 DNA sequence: TGTGCCAGCAGCCCTAACAGGGGCGGAAAACTGTTTTTT.

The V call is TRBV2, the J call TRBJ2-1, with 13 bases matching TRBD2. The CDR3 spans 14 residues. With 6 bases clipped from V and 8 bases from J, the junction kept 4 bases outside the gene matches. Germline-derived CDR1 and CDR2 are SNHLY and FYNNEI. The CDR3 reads CASSGTSGMDEQFF. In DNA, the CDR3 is TGTGCCAGCAGCGGGACTAGCGGGATGGATGAGCAGTTCTTC.

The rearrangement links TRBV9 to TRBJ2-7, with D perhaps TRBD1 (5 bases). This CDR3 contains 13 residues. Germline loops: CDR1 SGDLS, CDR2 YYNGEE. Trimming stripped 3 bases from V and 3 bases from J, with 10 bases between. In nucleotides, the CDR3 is TGTGCCAGCAGCGCCCCCAGGGACTACGAGCAGTACTTC. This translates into CASSAPRDYEQYF.

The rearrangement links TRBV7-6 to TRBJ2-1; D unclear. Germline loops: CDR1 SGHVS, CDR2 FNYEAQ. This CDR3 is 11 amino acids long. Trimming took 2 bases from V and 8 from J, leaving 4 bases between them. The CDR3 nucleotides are TGTGCCAGCAGCTTAACGGATGAGCAGTTCTTC. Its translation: CASSLTDEQFF.

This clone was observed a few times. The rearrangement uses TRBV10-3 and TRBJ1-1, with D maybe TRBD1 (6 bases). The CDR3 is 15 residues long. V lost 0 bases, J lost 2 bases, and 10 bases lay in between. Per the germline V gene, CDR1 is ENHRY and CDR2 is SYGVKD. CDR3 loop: CAISESGQRNTEAFF. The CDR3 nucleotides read TGTGCCATCAGTGAGTCGGGACAACGAAACACTGAAGCTTTCTTT.

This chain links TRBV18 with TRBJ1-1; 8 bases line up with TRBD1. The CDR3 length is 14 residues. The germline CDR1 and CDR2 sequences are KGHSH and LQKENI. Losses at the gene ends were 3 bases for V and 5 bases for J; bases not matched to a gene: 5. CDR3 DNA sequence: TGTGCCAGCTCACCCCAGGGGGCCCGAACTGAAGCTTTCTTT. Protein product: CASSPQGARTEAFF.

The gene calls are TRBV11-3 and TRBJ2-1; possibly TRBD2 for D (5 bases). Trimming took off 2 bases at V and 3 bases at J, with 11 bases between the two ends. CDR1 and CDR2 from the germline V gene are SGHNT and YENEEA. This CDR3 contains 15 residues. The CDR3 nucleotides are TGTGCCAGCAGCTTAATGAGTGAGGGCTACAATGAGCAGTTCTTC. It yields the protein CASSLMSEGYNEQFF.

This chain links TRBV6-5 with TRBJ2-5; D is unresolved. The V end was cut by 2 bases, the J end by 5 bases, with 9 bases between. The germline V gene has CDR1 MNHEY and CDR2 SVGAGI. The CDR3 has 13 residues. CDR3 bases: TGTGCCAGCAGTTACAACTACGGCGAGACCCAGTACTTC. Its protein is CASSYNYGETQYF.

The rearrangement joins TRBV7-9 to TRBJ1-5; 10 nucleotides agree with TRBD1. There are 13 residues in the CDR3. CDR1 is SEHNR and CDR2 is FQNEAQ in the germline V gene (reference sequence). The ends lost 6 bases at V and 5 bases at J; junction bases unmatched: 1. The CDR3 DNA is TGTGCCAGCAGTGGGACAGGGGATCAGCCCCAGCATTTT. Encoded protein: CASSGTGDQPQHF.

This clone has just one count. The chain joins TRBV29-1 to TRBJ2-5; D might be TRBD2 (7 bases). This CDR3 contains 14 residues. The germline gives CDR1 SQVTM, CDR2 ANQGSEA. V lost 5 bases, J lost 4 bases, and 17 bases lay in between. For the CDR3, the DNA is TGCAGCGTTCCCAGGGGAGGGGGGAGAGAGACCCAGTACTTC. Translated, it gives CSVPRGGGRETQYF. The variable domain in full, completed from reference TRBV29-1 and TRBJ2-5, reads SAVISQKPSRDICQRGTSLTIQCQVDSQVTMMFWYRQQPGQSLTLIATANQGSEATYESGFVIDKFPISRPNLTFSTLTVSNMSPEDSSIYLCSVPRGGGRETQYFGPGTRLLVL.

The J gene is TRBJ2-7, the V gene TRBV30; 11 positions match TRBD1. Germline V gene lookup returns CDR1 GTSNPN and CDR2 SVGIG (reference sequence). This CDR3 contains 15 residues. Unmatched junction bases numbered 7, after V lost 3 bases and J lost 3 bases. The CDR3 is CAWRGWGQGVYEQYF. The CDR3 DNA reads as TGTGCCTGGAGGGGCTGGGGACAGGGGGTCTACGAGCAGTACTTC.

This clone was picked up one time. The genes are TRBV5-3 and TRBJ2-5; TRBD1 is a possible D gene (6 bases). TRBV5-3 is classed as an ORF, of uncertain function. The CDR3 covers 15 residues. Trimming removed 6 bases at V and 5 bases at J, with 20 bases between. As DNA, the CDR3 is TGTGCCAGAATTCCCCCGACCAGGGGTTTCGAGACCCAGTACTTC. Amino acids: CARIPPTRGFETQYF.

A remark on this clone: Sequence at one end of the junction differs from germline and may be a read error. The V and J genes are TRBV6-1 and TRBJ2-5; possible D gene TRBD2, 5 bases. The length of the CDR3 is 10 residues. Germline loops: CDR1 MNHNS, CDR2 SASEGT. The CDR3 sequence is CASSDTTRNF. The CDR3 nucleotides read TGTGCCAGCAGTGACACCACTAGGAACTTC.

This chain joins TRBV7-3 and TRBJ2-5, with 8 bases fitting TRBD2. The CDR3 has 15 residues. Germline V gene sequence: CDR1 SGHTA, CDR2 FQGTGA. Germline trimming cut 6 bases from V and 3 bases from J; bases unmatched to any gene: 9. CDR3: CASSSRAGGKETQYF. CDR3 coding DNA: TGTGCCAGCAGTTCCCGGGCGGGGGGAAAAGAGACCCAGTACTTC. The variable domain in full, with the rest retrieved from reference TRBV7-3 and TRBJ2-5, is GAGVSQTPSNKVTEKGKYVELRCDPISGHTALYWYRQSLGQGPEFLIYFQGTGAADDSGLPNDRFFAVRPEGSVSTLKIQRTERGDSAVYLCASSSRAGGKETQYFGPGTRLLVL.

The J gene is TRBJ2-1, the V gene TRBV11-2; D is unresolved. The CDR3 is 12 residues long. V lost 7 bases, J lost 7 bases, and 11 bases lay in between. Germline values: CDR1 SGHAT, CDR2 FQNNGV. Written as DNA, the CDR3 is TGTGCCAGCACCCCTCCGACAAATGAGCAGTTCTTC. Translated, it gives CASTPPTNEQFF.

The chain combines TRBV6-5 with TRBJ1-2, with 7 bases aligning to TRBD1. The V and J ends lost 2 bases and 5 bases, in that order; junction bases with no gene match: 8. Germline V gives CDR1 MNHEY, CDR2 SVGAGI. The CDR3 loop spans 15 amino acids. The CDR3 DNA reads TGTGCCAGCAGTTACACGGCAGGGGGTGAATATGGCTACACCTTC. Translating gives CASSYTAGGEYGYTF.

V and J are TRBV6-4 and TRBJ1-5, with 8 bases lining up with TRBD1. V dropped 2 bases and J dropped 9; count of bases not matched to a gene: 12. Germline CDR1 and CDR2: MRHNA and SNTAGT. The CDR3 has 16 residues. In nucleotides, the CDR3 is TGTGCCAGCAGTGACCCCTCGGACAGGGCAGGTCGGCCCCAGCATTTT. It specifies CASSDPSDRAGRPQHF.

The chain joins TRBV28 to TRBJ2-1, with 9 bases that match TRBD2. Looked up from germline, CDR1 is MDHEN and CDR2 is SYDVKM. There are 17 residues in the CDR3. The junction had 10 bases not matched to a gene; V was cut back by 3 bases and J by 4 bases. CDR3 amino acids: CASSLAGTSSSYNEQFF. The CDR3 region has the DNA TGTGCCAGCAGTTTGGCCGGGACTAGCTCCTCTTACAATGAGCAGTTCTTC. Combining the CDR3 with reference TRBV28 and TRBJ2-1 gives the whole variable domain DVKVTQSSRYLVKRTGEKVFLECVQDMDHENMFWYRQDPGLGLRLIYFSYDVKMKEKGDIPEGYSVSREKKERFSLILESASTNQTSMYLCASSLAGTSSSYNEQFFGPGTRLTVL.

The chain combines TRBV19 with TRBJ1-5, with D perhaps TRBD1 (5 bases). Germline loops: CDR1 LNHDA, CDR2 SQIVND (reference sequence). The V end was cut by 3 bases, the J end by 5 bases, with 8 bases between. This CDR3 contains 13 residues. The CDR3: CASSISRDQPQHF. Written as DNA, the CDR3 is TGTGCCAGTAGTATTAGCAGGGATCAGCCCCAGCATTTT.